This entry describes one T cell receptor (beta chain). Its target is not known. Germline CDR1 and CDR2: SGHRS and YFSETQ. Between the trimmed V and J ends, which lost 0 bases and 2 bases, there was a span of 12 bases. This CDR3 comprises 15 residues. Extracted from the samples, RNA was reverse transcribed into cDNA to serve as the sequencing template. Repertoires were generated with immunoSEQ multiplex PCR, while TCRdb's copy carries only in-frame clones and drops some. Of fewer than 250,000 clones in the sample, roughly 66% are singletons; the top ten hold 1%. These data are taken from a study of CD8+ T cells in alopecia areata. Overall study context: Treated patients were given oral tofacitinib, which was dosed at 5 to 10 mg twice daily. Study-level findings and limits: Scalp samples also yield sequences from resident alphabeta T cells of normal skin.

Stated treatment: oral pan-JAK inhibitor, 5-10 mg twice daily. The sequence came from a human donor with alopecia areata. The sample was CD4+ T cells sorted from blood, taken at week 24, from a patient treated with tofacitinib. The rearrangement links TRBV5-1 to TRBJ2-7; no reliable D call. The CDR3 sequence: CASSLVARTAYEQYF. As DNA, the CDR3 is TGCGCCAGCAGCTTGGTGGCGAGAACCGCCTACGAGCAGTACTTC.